Presented here are 20 T cell receptor beta chains from one specimen sequenced in a study of T-cell memory formation after mild COVID-19. TCRdb independently ran MiXCR on the 5' RACE reads; one entry per CDR3 protein. The sample includes roughly 380,000 distinct CDR3 sequences, 25% to 30% of them seen just once. Sequenced sample: PBMCs or a T cell subset sorted from them (not recorded which). The receptors come from an adult woman who had mild COVID-19 (a few samples of this study predate the infection). Cell type and time point are not known.

CDR3 loop: CASRGENYGYTF. The CDR3 bases are TGTGCCAGCAGGGGCGAGAACTATGGCTACACCTTC. The chain links TRBV5-8 to TRBJ1-2; D is unclear. CDR1 and CDR2 from the germline V gene are SGHTS and YDEGEE. Deletions cut 5 bases from V and 2 bases from J, with 7 bases between. The CDR3 consists of 12 residues.

In its sample, this clonotype was seen a few times. The J gene is TRBJ2-3, the V gene TRBV12-3 or TRBV12-4; D gene unclear. V was pared by 6 bases and J by 0 bases, with 13 bases between. The CDR3 loop spans 15 amino acids. CDR3 coding DNA: TGTGCCAGCAGGGTCAGTGGCGCTAGCACAGATACGCAGTATTTT. Encoded protein: CASRVSGASTDTQYF.

This clonotype was recorded a few times. This chain joins TRBV10-3 and TRBJ2-7; the D is unclear. V was clipped by 7 bases and J by 5 bases, with 12 bases between them. The CDR3 runs 12 residues. Per germline, CDR1 ENHRY and CDR2 SYGVKD. CDR3: CAIKEGRDEQYF. CDR3 in DNA: TGTGCCATCAAGGAAGGGCGCGACGAGCAGTACTTC.

The genes are TRBV7-9 and TRBJ2-1; a possible D gene is TRBD1 (6 bases). V was cut by 5 bases and J by 4 bases, with 39 bases left in between. The CDR3 loop spans 23 amino acids. The germline CDR1 and CDR2 sequences are SEHNR and FQNEAQ (reference sequence). DNA of the CDR3: TGTGCCAGCAGCCAAAACCTTAGGGCAGGGGACAACCCCCCACCGGAACGGTACAATGAGCAGTTCTTC. Its translation: CASSQNLRAGDNPPPERYNEQFF.

This clonotype was observed a handful of times. The chain uses TRBV11-1 and TRBJ2-7; 12 nucleotides line up with TRBD2. Germline values: CDR1 SGHAT, CDR2 FQDESV (reference sequence). The CDR3 has 15 amino acids. Unmatched junction bases numbered 7, after V lost 5 bases and J lost 5 bases. The CDR3 DNA is TGTGCCAGCAGCACTAGGACTAGCGGGACGGACGAGCAGTACTTC. Translated, it gives CASSTRTSGTDEQYF.

This clonotype was picked up many times. The chain recombines TRBV12-3 or TRBV12-4 with TRBJ2-7; 11 nucleotides agree with TRBD2. J lost 0 bases, V lost 3 bases, and 7 bases had no gene match. The CDR3 spans 17 residues. Written as DNA, the CDR3 is TGTGCCAGCAGTTTTTGGCTAGCGGGAGGTTACTCCTACGAGCAGTACTTC. Its translation: CASSFWLAGGYSYEQYF.

This clonotype has more than one count but fewer than ten. The rearrangement uses TRBV6-5 and TRBJ2-7, with TRBD2 as a possible D gene (6 bases). Trimming left V 6 bases short and J 0 bases short, with 12 bases between. The CDR3 length is 14 residues. Per the germline V gene, CDR1 is MNHEY and CDR2 is SVGAGI. Written as DNA, the CDR3 is TGTGCCAGCAGCCGAAGACTAGACTCCTACGAGCAGTACTTC. Encoded protein: CASSRRLDSYEQYF.

This clonotype was seen a few times. The rearrangement uses TRBV29-1 and TRBJ1-1; D unresolved. Trimming took off 2 bases at V and 5 bases at J, with 15 bases between the two ends. Germline CDR1 and CDR2: SQVTM and ANQGSEA. This CDR3 comprises 14 residues. The CDR3 nucleotides are TGCAGCGTTGAACGCAGTCCCGGACGAACTGAAGCTTTCTTT. It is translated as CSVERSPGRTEAFF. Based on the CDR3 plus reference TRBV29-1 and TRBJ1-1, the full variable domain is SAVISQKPSRDICQRGTSLTIQCQVDSQVTMMFWYRQQPGQSLTLIATANQGSEATYESGFVIDKFPISRPNLTFSTLTVSNMSPEDSSIYLCSVERSPGRTEAFFGQGTRLTVV.

This sequence joins TRBV6-2 or TRBV6-3 and TRBJ2-7; TRBD1 might be the D (5 bases). In germline, CDR1 is MNHEY, CDR2 SVGEGT. The length of the CDR3 is 12 residues. Trimming cost V 6 bases and J 3 bases, with 9 bases left between them. The chain's CDR3 is CASSRGHYEQYF. CDR3 DNA sequence: TGTGCCAGCAGCCGAGGACACTACGAGCAGTACTTC.

The chain is built from TRBV15 and TRBJ1-5, with D perhaps TRBD1 (6 bases). The V gene lost 5 bases and the J gene lost 3 bases, with 14 bases spanning the gap. There are 15 residues in the CDR3. The germline CDR1 and CDR2 sequences are LNHNV and YYDKDF (reference sequence). CDR3 coding DNA: TGTGCCACCAGCGGATCAGGGGAAATCAATCAGCCCCAGCATTTT. Its protein product is CATSGSGEINQPQHF.

This clonotype has a count of ten or more. The chain carries TRBV3-1 and TRBJ1-2; 8 bases line up with TRBD1. Trimming cost V 5 bases and J 3 bases; bases outside gene matches: 8. This CDR3 has 15 amino acids. CDR1 is LGHDT and CDR2 is YNNKEL in the germline V gene (reference sequence). For the CDR3, the DNA is TGTGCCAGCAGCGGACAGAACAGGGGGGACTATGGCTACACCTTC. Protein: CASSGQNRGDYGYTF.

This clonotype appeared a few times. CDR3 loop: CASNLQGYEQYF. CDR3 nucleotide sequence: TGTGCCAGCAACCTCCAGGGCTACGAGCAGTACTTC. This chain connects TRBV7-9 to TRBJ2-7; perhaps TRBD1 as D (5 bases). V was trimmed by 7 bases and J by 3 bases, leaving 10 bases between them. CDR1 SEHNR and CDR2 FQNEAQ come from the germline V gene (reference sequence). The CDR3 has 12 amino acids.

This clonotype was recorded a few times. The chain employs TRBV24-1 and TRBJ2-3; tentatively, D is TRBD2 (5 bases). CDR3 length: 13 residues. Germline values: CDR1 KGHDR, CDR2 SFDVKD. V was cut by 0 bases and J by 10 bases, with 10 bases left in between. The CDR3 loop reads CATSDLLKGAQYF. The CDR3 region has the DNA TGTGCCACCAGTGATTTGTTAAAGGGAGCGCAGTATTTT.

In its sample, this clonotype was seen a few times. The V call is TRBV7-2, the J call TRBJ2-1; the match to TRBD2 covers 9 bases. The germline CDR1 and CDR2 sequences are SGHTA and FQGNSA. The CDR3 length is 14 residues. V shed 3 bases and J 10 bases; nucleotides not matched to a gene: 7. CDR3 DNA sequence: TGTGCCAGCAGCTTGATTCAGCGGGGGGACGAGCAGTTCTTC. Protein product: CASSLIQRGDEQFF.

This chain links TRBV20-1 with TRBJ1-5, with no clear D. Germline CDR1 is DFQATT and CDR2 is SNEGSKA (reference sequence). CDR3 size: 13 residues. Between the trimmed V and J ends, which lost 6 bases and 4 bases, there was a span of 13 bases. The CDR3 sequence is CSAPLSPNQPQHF. For the CDR3, the DNA is TGCAGTGCCCCATTGAGTCCTAATCAGCCCCAGCATTTT.

The table lists this clonotype with a few counts. The genes are TRBV18 and TRBJ2-7; no clear D gene. CDR3 length: 11 residues. V lost 3 bases, J lost 2 bases, and 2 bases lay in between. Germline lookup yields CDR1 KGHSH and CDR2 LQKENI. The CDR3 DNA follows: TGTGCCAGCTCACCCCCCTACGAGCAGTACTTC. Translated: CASSPPYEQYF. The variable domain in full, completed from reference TRBV18 and TRBJ2-7, reads NAGVMQNPRHLVRRRGQEARLRCSPMKGHSHVYWYRQLPEEGLKFMVYLQKENIIDESGMPKERFSAEFPKEGPSILRIQQVVRGDSAAYFCASSPPYEQYFGPGTRLTVT.

This chain uses TRBV29-1 with TRBJ2-3, with D unresolved. V was shortened by 5 bases and J by 4 bases, with 4 bases between the two germline ends. This CDR3 is 10 amino acids long. Germline loops: CDR1 SQVTM, CDR2 ANQGSEA. For the CDR3, the DNA is TGCAGCGTTAGGTCAGATACGCAGTATTTT. This sequence encodes CSVRSDTQYF.

V and J are TRBV7-8 and TRBJ2-3; 8 bases map to TRBD2. CDR3 length: 15 amino acids. Germline CDR1 is SGHVS and CDR2 is FQNEAQ. J lost 3 bases, V lost 2 bases, and 4 bases had no gene match. As DNA, the CDR3 is TGTGCCAGCAGCTTAAGCGGGGGCCATACAGATACGCAGTATTTT. Its protein is CASSLSGGHTDTQYF.

This chain joins TRBV13 and TRBJ2-5; D perhaps matches TRBD1 (6 bases). The ends were cut back, 5 bases at V and 3 bases at J, with 13 bases in the middle. The CDR3 extends over 14 amino acids. Germline assignment: CDR1 PRHDT and CDR2 FYEKMQ (reference sequence). The CDR3 spells CASSLSDRKETQYF. DNA for the CDR3: TGTGCCAGCAGCCTATCGGACAGAAAAGAGACCCAGTACTTC.

The sample holds a few counts of this clonotype. This chain connects TRBV7-9 to TRBJ2-1; perhaps TRBD2 as D (5 bases). CDR3 length equals 15 residues. Trimming took 4 bases from V and 1 from J, leaving 11 bases between them. CDR1 and CDR2 from the germline V gene are SEHNR and FQNEAQ (reference sequence). CDR3 coding DNA: TGTGCCAGCAGCTCTCCCGGGGTATCCTACAATGAGCAGTTCTTC. Amino acid sequence: CASSSPGVSYNEQFF.